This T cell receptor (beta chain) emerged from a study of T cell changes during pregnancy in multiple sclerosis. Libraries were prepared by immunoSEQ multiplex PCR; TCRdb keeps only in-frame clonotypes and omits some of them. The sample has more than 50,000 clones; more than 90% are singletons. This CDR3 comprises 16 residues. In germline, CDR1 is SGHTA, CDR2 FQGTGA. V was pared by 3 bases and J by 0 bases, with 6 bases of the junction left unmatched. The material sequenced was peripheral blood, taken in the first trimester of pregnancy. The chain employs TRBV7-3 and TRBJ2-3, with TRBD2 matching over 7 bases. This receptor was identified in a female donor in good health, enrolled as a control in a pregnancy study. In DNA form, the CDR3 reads TGTGCCAGCAGCTTGGGAGGGAGATTAAGCACAGATACGCAGTATTTT. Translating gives CASSLGGRLSTDTQYF. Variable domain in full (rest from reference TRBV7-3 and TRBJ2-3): GAGVSQTPSNKVTEKGKYVELRCDPISGHTALYWYRQSLGQGPEFLIYFQGTGAADDSGLPNDRFFAVRPEGSVSTLKIQRTERGDSAVYLCASSLGGRLSTDTQYFGPGTRLTVL.